These T cell receptor beta chains were read from a single sample in a study of shared clonotypes between healthy human individuals. The repertoire was sequenced with immunoSEQ multiplex PCR; TCRdb's copy has only in-frame clones and lacks some. Seen here are around 2,000,000 clones, about 95% observed once, and the top ten hold 0.9% to 1.4%. Sequences were obtained from naive CD8+ T cells sorted from blood. Receptor source: a man aged 18 to 29 in good health. CDR3s include the opening cysteine and the closing phenylalanine or tryptophan. D genes are given only for firm matches. For some rows the clone size is stated as once, few or many, or as a class when expanded; others skip it.

v_gene: TRBV10-1
d_gene: .
abundance: .
j_gene: TRBJ2-2
CDR3aa: CASTNTGELFF
CDR3nt: TGCGCCAGCACCAACACCGGGGAGCTGTTTTTT

v_gene: TRBV13
d_gene: TRBD2
abundance: .
j_gene: TRBJ2-1
CDR3aa: CASSLGTSGVYNEQFF
CDR3nt: TGTGCCAGCAGCTTAGGGACTAGCGGGGTCTACAATGAGCAGTTCTTC

v_gene: TRBV9
d_gene: TRBD2
abundance: .
j_gene: TRBJ2-1
CDR3aa: CASSHGLAEYNEQFF
CDR3nt: TGTGCCAGCAGCCACGGACTAGCGGAATACAATGAGCAGTTCTTC

v_gene: TRBV9
d_gene: .
abundance: .
j_gene: TRBJ2-2
CDR3aa: CASSVGQTGELFF
CDR3nt: TGTGCCAGCAGCGTGGGGCAGACCGGGGAGCTGTTTTTT

v_gene: TRBV4-3
d_gene: TRBD2
abundance: .
j_gene: TRBJ2-7
CDR3aa: CASSQVGIAGEHSYEQYF
CDR3nt: TGCGCCAGCAGCCAAGTTGGAATAGCGGGAGAGCACTCCTACGAGCAGTACTTC

v_gene: TRBV9
d_gene: TRBD2
abundance: .
j_gene: TRBJ2-3
CDR3aa: CASSALTSGRAPDTQYF
CDR3nt: TGTGCCAGCAGCGCCCTAACTAGCGGGAGGGCCCCAGATACGCAGTATTTT

v_gene: TRBV4-1
d_gene: .
abundance: .
j_gene: TRBJ2-1
CDR3aa: CASSQDHAEETSSYNEQFF
CDR3nt: TGCGCCAGCAGCCAAGATCATGCAGAGGAGACTAGCTCCTACAATGAGCAGTTCTTC

v_gene: TRBV5-1
d_gene: .
abundance: .
j_gene: TRBJ2-5
CDR3aa: CASSLVTREETQYF
CDR3nt: TGCGCCAGCAGCTTGGTTACTAGAGAAGAGACCCAGTACTTC

v_gene: TRBV15
d_gene: .
abundance: once
j_gene: TRBJ2-7
CDR3aa: CATSRVTVSYEQYF
CDR3nt: TGTGCCACCAGCAGAGTAACAGTTTCCTACGAGCAGTACTTC

v_gene: TRBV7-2
d_gene: TRBD2
abundance: .
j_gene: TRBJ2-7
CDR3aa: CASSLRTSGSVNEQYF
CDR3nt: TGTGCCAGCAGCCTCAGGACTAGCGGGAGTGTCAACGAGCAGTACTTC

v_gene: TRBV4-1
d_gene: .
abundance: .
j_gene: TRBJ1-1
CDR3aa: CASTQGGRTEAFF
CDR3nt: TGCGCCAGCACCCAAGGGGGGCGCACTGAAGCTTTCTTT

v_gene: TRBV6-5
d_gene: .
abundance: .
j_gene: TRBJ1-1
CDR3aa: CASSYIGGRNTEAFF
CDR3nt: TGTGCCAGCAGTTACATAGGGGGTCGAAACACTGAAGCTTTCTTT

v_gene: TRBV11-2
d_gene: .
abundance: .
j_gene: TRBJ2-7
CDR3aa: CASSWDSSYEQYF
CDR3nt: TGTGCCAGCAGCTGGGACTCCTCCTACGAGCAGTACTTC

v_gene: TRBV27
d_gene: .
abundance: .
j_gene: TRBJ2-7
CDR3aa: CASSLVGAPVEQYF
CDR3nt: TGTGCCAGCAGCCTGGTGGGGGCGCCGGTCGAGCAGTACTTC

v_gene: TRBV4-1
d_gene: .
abundance: .
j_gene: TRBJ2-1
CDR3aa: CASSQATSTSSYNEQFF
CDR3nt: TGCGCCAGCAGCCAGGCCACTAGCACCAGCTCCTACAATGAGCAGTTCTTC

v_gene: TRBV13
d_gene: TRBD2
abundance: .
j_gene: TRBJ2-1
CDR3aa: CASSLEPGAGAYNEQFF
CDR3nt: TGTGCCAGCAGCTTAGAGCCCGGTGCGGGAGCTTACAATGAGCAGTTCTTC

v_gene: TRBV2
d_gene: .
abundance: .
j_gene: TRBJ2-5
CDR3aa: CASSDFQGSETQYF
CDR3nt: TGTGCCAGCAGTGATTTTCAGGGCTCGGAGACCCAGTACTTC

v_gene: TRBV28
d_gene: TRBD2
abundance: .
j_gene: TRBJ2-3
CDR3aa: CASSFPLRNVAGGQDTQYF
CDR3nt: TGTGCCAGCAGTTTCCCCCTTAGAAATGTCGCGGGGGGGCAAGATACGCAGTATTTT

v_gene: TRBV5-4
d_gene: .
abundance: .
j_gene: TRBJ1-1
CDR3aa: CASSFYTGSTEAFF
CDR3nt: TGTGCCAGCAGCTTTTATACGGGGTCCACTGAAGCTTTCTTT

v_gene: TRBV5-4
d_gene: .
abundance: .
j_gene: TRBJ2-7
CDR3aa: CASSSKDRRPSYEQYF
CDR3nt: TGTGCCAGCAGCTCGAAGGACAGAAGGCCCTCCTACGAGCAGTACTTC

v_gene: TRBV7-9
d_gene: .
abundance: .
j_gene: TRBJ2-7
CDR3aa: CASSLVSRTSYEQYF
CDR3nt: TGTGCCAGCAGCTTAGTCTCCCGAACGAGCTACGAGCAGTACTTC

v_gene: TRBV5-1
d_gene: .
abundance: .
j_gene: TRBJ2-7
CDR3aa: CASSLDREGEQYF
CDR3nt: TGCGCCAGCAGCTTGGACAGGGAGGGCGAGCAGTACTTC

v_gene: TRBV4-3
d_gene: TRBD2
abundance: .
j_gene: TRBJ2-3
CDR3aa: CASSQERENPDTQYF
CDR3nt: TGCGCCAGCAGCCAAGAGCGGGAGAACCCAGATACGCAGTATTTT

v_gene: TRBV14
d_gene: .
abundance: .
j_gene: TRBJ2-5
CDR3aa: CASSQDGRETQYF
CDR3nt: TGTGCCAGCAGCCAAGACGGAAGAGAGACCCAGTACTTC

v_gene: TRBV7-9
d_gene: TRBD2
abundance: .
j_gene: TRBJ2-7
CDR3aa: CASSWGLAGEHPYEQYF
CDR3nt: TGTGCCAGCAGCTGGGGACTAGCGGGAGAGCACCCCTACGAGCAGTACTTC

v_gene: TRBV6-5
d_gene: TRBD1
abundance: .
j_gene: TRBJ2-5
CDR3aa: CASSYSYRGDVGTQYF
CDR3nt: TGTGCCAGCAGTTACTCGTACAGGGGAGATGTGGGGACCCAGTACTTC

v_gene: TRBV7-9
d_gene: TRBD2
abundance: .
j_gene: TRBJ2-7
CDR3aa: CASSLGLALSEQYF
CDR3nt: TGTGCCAGCAGCCTAGGACTAGCACTAAGCGAGCAGTACTTC

v_gene: TRBV6-5
d_gene: .
abundance: .
j_gene: TRBJ2-3
CDR3aa: CASSHPGYPDTQYF
CDR3nt: TGTGCCAGCAGTCATCCCGGTTACCCAGATACGCAGTATTTT

v_gene: TRBV6-4
d_gene: .
abundance: .
j_gene: TRBJ2-7
CDR3aa: CASSDSLERLLYEQYF
CDR3nt: TGTGCCAGCAGTGACTCTTTGGAACGGTTACTTTACGAGCAGTACTTC

v_gene: TRBV11-2
d_gene: .
abundance: .
j_gene: TRBJ2-3
CDR3aa: CASSLSPGVGTDTQYF
CDR3nt: TGTGCCAGCAGCTTAAGCCCGGGGGTTGGCACAGATACGCAGTATTTT

v_gene: TRBV27
d_gene: .
abundance: .
j_gene: TRBJ2-1
CDR3aa: CASSLPPQRYPLNEQFF
CDR3nt: TGTGCCAGCAGTTTACCCCCCCAGAGGTACCCTCTCAATGAGCAGTTCTTC

v_gene: TRBV19
d_gene: .
abundance: .
j_gene: TRBJ2-7
CDR3aa: CASSIDPAYEQYF
CDR3nt: TGTGCCAGTAGTATAGATCCCGCATACGAGCAGTACTTC

v_gene: TRBV5-1
d_gene: .
abundance: .
j_gene: TRBJ2-3
CDR3aa: CASSPLRAPDTQYF
CDR3nt: TGCGCCAGCAGCCCCCTACGGGCCCCAGATACGCAGTATTTT

v_gene: TRBV4-3
d_gene: TRBD2
abundance: .
j_gene: TRBJ2-7
CDR3aa: CASSSSGEQYF
CDR3nt: TGCGCCAGCAGCTCTAGCGGCGAGCAGTACTTC

v_gene: TRBV15
d_gene: .
abundance: few
j_gene: TRBJ1-2
CDR3aa: CATSRGRGQGHYGYTF
CDR3nt: TGTGCCACCAGCAGGGGCAGAGGGCAGGGTCACTATGGCTACACCTTC

v_gene: TRBV11-2
d_gene: TRBD1
abundance: .
j_gene: TRBJ2-7
CDR3aa: CASSPPTDRPYEQYF
CDR3nt: TGTGCCAGCAGCCCCCCGACGGACAGGCCCTACGAGCAGTACTTC

v_gene: TRBV28
d_gene: .
abundance: .
j_gene: TRBJ2-7
CDR3aa: CASSGDFSSYEQYF
CDR3nt: TGTGCCAGCAGCGGAGATTTTTCCTCCTACGAGCAGTACTTC